This T cell receptor beta chain was retrieved from a study of response to subunit inactivated influenza vaccine. The table lists this clonotype with a few counts. TCRdb re-derived calls from the RT-PCR reads in MiXCR, one entry per CDR3 protein. The table includes roughly 540,000 distinct CDR3 sequences, approximately 24% detected once. The sample also formed part of further work on T cells expressing NK-cell markers. That source reports: UMI-tagged 5'RACE template switching yielded the TCR beta cDNA. As a fraction of CD8+ T cells, dominant NKG2C+ clonotypes reached about 1.0-8% in more than five donors. In several donors, dominant clonotypes made up 28.3-60.1% of CD3+CD56-NKG2C+ cells. Whether the expanded NKG2C+ T cell clones recognized HCMV remained unclear.

This material consisted of CD4+ T cells sorted from PBMCs, taken 11 to 12 days after vaccination. This sequence originates from a man between 45 and 60 years old who received an inactivated influenza vaccine.

In nucleotides, the CDR3 is TGTGCCAGCAGTTTACAGGGGGCAGGCACAGATACGCAGTATTTT. This codes for CASSLQGAGTDTQYF. The V and J genes are TRBV28 and TRBJ2-3, with TRBD1 matching 8 bases. The V segment lost 2 bases and the J segment 1 base; nucleotides outside the gene matches: 2. Per the germline V gene, CDR1 is MDHEN and CDR2 is SYDVKM. The CDR3 has 15 amino acids.